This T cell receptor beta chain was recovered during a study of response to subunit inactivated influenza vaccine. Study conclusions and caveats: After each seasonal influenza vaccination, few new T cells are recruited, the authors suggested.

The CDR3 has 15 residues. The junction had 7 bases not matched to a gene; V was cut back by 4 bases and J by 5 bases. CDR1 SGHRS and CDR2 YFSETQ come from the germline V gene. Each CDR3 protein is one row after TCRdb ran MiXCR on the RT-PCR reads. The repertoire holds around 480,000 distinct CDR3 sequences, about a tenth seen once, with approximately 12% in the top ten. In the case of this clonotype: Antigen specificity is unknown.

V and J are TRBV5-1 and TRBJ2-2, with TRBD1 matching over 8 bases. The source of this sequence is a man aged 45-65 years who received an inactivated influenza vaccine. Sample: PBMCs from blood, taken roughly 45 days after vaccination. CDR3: CASSAGGARTGELFF. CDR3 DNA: TGCGCCAGCAGCGCAGGGGGCGCCCGGACCGGGGAGCTGTTTTTT.